This T cell receptor (beta chain) stems from a study of T cell changes during pregnancy in multiple sclerosis. Repertoires were generated with immunoSEQ multiplex PCR, while TCRdb's copy carries only in-frame clones and drops some. The sample lists about 46,000 clones; 91% were seen once. Germline V gene lookup returns CDR1 SGHAT and CDR2 FQNNGV. J lost 3 bases, V lost 1 base, and 8 bases had no gene match. The CDR3 is 17 residues long. V gene TRBV11-2 combines with J gene TRBJ2-4; 8 nucleotides match TRBD1. This receptor was identified in a female donor with multiple sclerosis, enrolled in a pregnancy study. The sample consisted of CD8+ T cells from peripheral blood mononuclear cells, taken after pregnancy. DNA for the CDR3: TGTGCCAGCAGCTTAGCGGGCAGGGGGCCTAACAAAAACATTCAGTACTTC. It codes for CASSLAGRGPNKNIQYF.